These 3 T cell receptor beta chains came from one sample sequenced in a study of blood T cells in healthy people across ages. The use of a sample-barcoded 5' primer and a J-beta primer mix characterized a second PCR of roughly 6 to 11 cycles. TCRdb analysed the 5' RACE reads with MiXCR anew, one entry per CDR3 protein. The sample includes fewer than 2 million distinct CDR3 sequences, 39% of them seen just once. Sequenced input: blood. Every receptor here comes from a human donor in good health.

This clonotype has a handful of counts. The chain is built from TRBV28 and TRBJ2-5, with 7 positions matching TRBD2. With 4 bases clipped from V and 5 bases from J, the junction kept 13 bases outside the gene matches. The CDR3 length is 16 residues. CDR1 is MDHEN, CDR2 SYDVKM, per germline. This CDR3 is CASSSLARLATETQYF. CDR3 DNA sequence: TGTGCCAGCAGTTCCCTGGCGAGACTAGCTACGGAGACCCAGTACTTC.

This clonotype was recorded once. This chain joins TRBV5-1 and TRBJ2-5; D not certain. The CDR3 consists of 15 residues. The germline V gene encodes CDR1 SGHRS and CDR2 YFSETQ. V was shortened by 0 bases and J by 1 base, with 10 bases between the two germline ends. CDR3 in DNA: TGCGCCAGCAGCTTGGATGGGTCATTCCAAGAGACCCAGTACTTC. Its translation: CASSLDGSFQETQYF.

The V and J genes are TRBV28 and TRBJ1-1; the match to TRBD1 covers 7 bases. The length of the CDR3 is 14 residues. V shed 6 bases, J shed 1 base, and the junction held 5 bases outside the gene matches. Germline CDR1 MDHEN, CDR2 SYDVKM. The CDR3 loop is CASRPGQRNTEAFF. As DNA, the CDR3 is TGTGCCAGCAGACCGGGACAGAGGAACACTGAAGCTTTCTTT.